This TCR beta chain originates from a study of identical twins. The study, taken as a whole, reports: Zero-insertion analyses could be partly confounded by invariant MAIT and iNKT cells. Out-of-frame TCR alpha sharing in monozygotic twins exceeded recombination model predictions. Cross-sectional statistics underpinned the conclusions; the same donors were not followed.

This clonotype was observed a handful of times. What it binds is unknown. This CDR3 spans 15 amino acids. Germline values: CDR1 SGHTA, CDR2 FQGTGA. Trimming removed 5 bases from V and 1 base from J, with 13 bases in between. TCRdb recomputed calls from the 5' RACE reads with MiXCR, one row per CDR3 protein. This sample has under 900,000 distinct CDR3 sequences, with roughly 18% found just once. A further study also used this sample, focusing on T cells expressing NK-cell markers. That report notes: Sequencing covered eight donors, seven HCMV-seropositive and one seronegative.

Source material: PBMCs. The origin of this receptor is a woman younger than 30 in good health. This rearrangement joins TRBV7-3 to TRBJ2-3; D tentatively fits TRBD1 or TRBD2 (5 bases each). In DNA form, the CDR3 reads TGTGCCAGCAGCCGACCAGTGGGGGGCACAGATACGCAGTATTTT. Amino acid sequence: CASSRPVGGTDTQYF. Looking up the rest from reference TRBV7-3 and TRBJ2-3 gives the full variable domain: GAGVSQTPSNKVTEKGKYVELRCDPISGHTALYWYRQSLGQGPEFLIYFQGTGAADDSGLPNDRFFAVRPEGSVSTLKIQRTERGDSAVYLCASSRPVGGTDTQYFGPGTRLTVL.